A selection of T cell receptor beta chains follows, all from one sample in a study of blood T cell repertoires in COVID-19. The protocol was immunoSEQ multiplex PCR, while the TCRdb copy is restricted to in-frame clones and leaves out a portion. The table has roughly 320,000 clones, 70% to 90% seen once. Input material: PBMCs or T cells enriched from blood (not recorded which). These receptors all come from a man aged 30 to 39 who had recovered from COVID-19. Each CDR3 is given with its conserved first and last residue. D genes are given only for firm matches. Rows give clone size only sometimes, using once, few, many, or a class for an expanded clone.

D	V	J	size	CDR3	DNA
TRBD2	TRBV2	TRBJ2-5	.	CASRRTVAGNQETQYF	TGTGCCAGCAGAAGAACGGTAGCGGGGAATCAAGAGACCCAGTACTTC
.	TRBV4-1	TRBJ1-1	.	CASSQDWQGNEAFF	TGCGCCAGCAGCCAAGACTGGCAGGGGAATGAAGCTTTCTTT
.	TRBV5-1	TRBJ2-7	.	CATRTAPPGDEQYF	TGCGCCACCCGAACCGCCCCCCCCGGGGACGAGCAGTACTTC
TRBD2	TRBV3-1/TRBV3-2	TRBJ2-1	.	CASSKPGLAGVEQFF	TGTGCCAGCAGCAAACCGGGACTAGCGGGGGTTGAGCAGTTCTTC
.	TRBV5-6	TRBJ1-5	.	CASSLGQYNQPQHF	TGTGCCAGCAGCTTGGGCCAGTATAACCAGCCCCAGCATTTT
TRBD1	TRBV3-1/TRBV3-2	TRBJ1-2	.	CASSQVAGQGSRYGYTF	TGTGCCAGCAGCCAAGTGGCGGGACAGGGGTCGAGGTATGGCTACACCTTC
.	TRBV2	TRBJ2-2	.	CASSKTDPGTGELFF	TGTGCCAGCAGTAAGACAGACCCGGGCACCGGGGAGCTGTTTTTT
.	TRBV5-8	TRBJ1-1	.	CASSGGYGTEAFF	TGTGCCAGCAGCGGGGGGTATGGGACTGAAGCTTTCTTT
.	TRBV11-2	TRBJ1-2	.	CASSTNRVLIGRPAHGYTF	TGTGCCAGCAGCACCAACCGGGTGCTGATTGGCCGTCCAGCGCATGGCTACACCTTC
TRBD1	TRBV27	TRBJ2-5	once	CASSWGTGGDETQYF	TGTGCCAGCAGTTGGGGGACAGGGGGCGACGAGACCCAGTACTTC
.	TRBV5-1	TRBJ1-1	.	CASSETIPSTGTTEAFF	TGCGCCAGCAGCGAAACCATCCCCTCTACAGGGACCACTGAAGCTTTCTTT
.	TRBV27	TRBJ1-5	.	CASTTQGSLQPQHF	TGTGCCAGCACGACCCAGGGATCCCTCCAGCCCCAGCATTTT
.	TRBV2	TRBJ1-3	.	CASFVGRRGTGNTIYF	TGTGCCAGCTTTGTAGGGAGGCGTGGGACTGGAAACACCATATATTTT
.	TRBV4-1	TRBJ2-7	.	CASSRGGTGGYEQYF	TGCGCCAGCAGCCGGGGGGGGACAGGTGGGTACGAGCAGTACTTC
.	TRBV3-1/TRBV3-2	TRBJ1-1	once	CASSQHRVTEAFF	TGTGCCAGCAGCCAACACAGGGTCACTGAAGCTTTCTTT
.	TRBV19	TRBJ2-7	.	CASSPGIIHEQYF	TGTGCCAGTAGTCCAGGTATCATCCACGAGCAGTACTTC
.	TRBV7-9	TRBJ2-7	.	CASSLGLERYEQYF	TGTGCCAGCAGCTTGGGACTTGAGCGATACGAGCAGTACTTC
.	TRBV9	TRBJ1-3	.	CASTMGAGQPGNTIYF	TGTGCCAGCACCATGGGGGCAGGGCAGCCCGGAAACACCATATATTTT
TRBD1	TRBV11-2	TRBJ1-4	.	CASSSDRVSEKLFF	TGTGCCAGCAGCTCAGACAGGGTTAGTGAAAAACTGTTTTTT
.	TRBV6-5	TRBJ1-6	.	CASGAPYGIVALHF	TGTGCCAGCGGGGCACCATACGGAATCGTTGCCCTCCACTTT
.	TRBV2	TRBJ1-6	.	CASSETQGTYSPLHF	TGTGCCAGCAGTGAAACCCAGGGGACCTATTCACCCCTCCACTTT
TRBD1	TRBV5-1	TRBJ2-5	.	CASSLKTGWQETQYF	TGCGCCAGCAGCTTGAAGACAGGGTGGCAGGAGACCCAGTACTTC
TRBD2	TRBV14	TRBJ2-5	once	CASSQVVPAGGTGQETQYF	TGTGCCAGCAGCCAAGTTGTTCCAGCGGGGGGCACGGGGCAAGAGACCCAGTACTTC
TRBD2	TRBV25-1	TRBJ2-3	.	CASSPGTSGSTDTQYF	TGTGCCAGCAGTCCAGGGACTAGCGGGAGCACAGATACGCAGTATTTT
.	TRBV27	TRBJ1-5	.	CASSLVGTDQPQHF	TGTGCCAGCAGTTTAGTGGGCACGGATCAGCCCCAGCATTTT
.	TRBV10-1	TRBJ1-1	few	CASSEPPGEAFF	TGCGCCAGCAGTGAGCCCCCGGGTGAAGCTTTCTTT
TRBD1	TRBV6-2/TRBV6-3	TRBJ1-5	.	CASSYPDRGDQPQHF	TGTGCCAGCAGTTACCCGGACAGGGGGGATCAGCCCCAGCATTTT
TRBD1	TRBV7-2	TRBJ2-7	once	CASSSSGTGAREQYF	TGTGCCAGCAGCTCCTCCGGGACAGGGGCTAGGGAGCAGTACTTC
TRBD1	TRBV19	TRBJ2-7	.	CASSGSYGTGDEQYF	TGTGCCAGTTCTGGGTCCTACGGGACAGGGGATGAGCAGTACTTC
.	TRBV6-1	TRBJ2-5	once	CASSEWSQQETQYF	TGTGCCAGCAGTGAATGGTCCCAGCAAGAGACCCAGTACTTC
.	TRBV3-1/TRBV3-2	TRBJ1-2	.	CASSQVSYGYTF	TGTGCCAGCAGCCAAGTCTCCTATGGCTACACCTTC
TRBD1	TRBV2	TRBJ2-5	.	CASSLFGTGGWQETQYF	TGTGCCAGCAGCCTGTTTGGGACAGGGGGCTGGCAAGAGACCCAGTACTTC
.	TRBV30	TRBJ2-7	once	CAWSENSSYEQYF	TGTGCCTGGAGTGAAAACAGCTCCTACGAGCAGTACTTC
.	TRBV24-1	TRBJ1-1	.	CATTEGGNTEAFF	TGTGCCACCACGGAGGGCGGGAACACTGAAGCTTTCTTT
.	TRBV5-1	TRBJ1-3	.	CASKPGTRGNTIYF	TGCGCCAGCAAGCCCGGGACTAGGGGAAACACCATATATTTT
TRBD2	TRBV2	TRBJ2-1	.	CASSDPAGGYNEQFF	TGTGCCAGCAGTGACCCAGCGGGAGGGTACAATGAGCAGTTCTTC
.	TRBV4-2	TRBJ2-7	.	CASSSSSYEQYF	TGTGCCAGCAGCTCGAGCTCCTACGAGCAGTACTTC
.	TRBV29-1	TRBJ1-1	once	CSVEILRASEAFF	TGCAGCGTTGAAATCCTCAGGGCGAGTGAAGCTTTCTTT
TRBD2	TRBV11-3	TRBJ2-7	few	CASSSRLAGGSYEQYF	TGTGCCAGCAGCTCCCGACTAGCGGGAGGTTCCTACGAGCAGTACTTC
.	TRBV2	TRBJ2-1	.	CASSVDEQFF	TGTGCCAGCAGTGTCGATGAGCAGTTCTTC
.	TRBV28	TRBJ1-3	.	CASSFLRTSGNTIYF	TGTGCCAGCAGTTTCCTGAGAACCTCTGGAAACACCATATATTTT
TRBD1	TRBV18	TRBJ1-1	.	CASSPLQGGGTEAFF	TGTGCCAGCTCACCCCTACAGGGGGGAGGCACTGAAGCTTTCTTT
.	TRBV6-5	TRBJ2-7	.	CASSYSLDSNYEQYF	TGTGCCAGCAGTTACTCGCTTGACTCCAACTACGAGCAGTACTTC
.	TRBV18	TRBJ1-1	.	CASSPLSAGDTEAFF	TGTGCCAGCTCACCCCTGTCTGCGGGGGACACTGAAGCTTTCTTT
.	TRBV18	TRBJ2-7	.	CASSPGGTESYEQYF	TGTGCCAGCTCACCAGGGGGGACAGAGTCCTACGAGCAGTACTTC
.	TRBV19	TRBJ1-5	.	CASSKVVSNQPQHF	TGTGCCAGTAGTAAAGTAGTTAGCAATCAGCCCCAGCATTTT
.	TRBV30	TRBJ2-1	.	CAWSVLAGRAGEQFF	TGTGCCTGGAGTGTACTTGCGGGACGAGCAGGTGAGCAGTTCTTC
.	TRBV20-1	TRBJ1-1	.	CSARDQVAFF	TGCAGTGCTAGAGACCAGGTAGCTTTCTTT
.	TRBV12-3/TRBV12-4	TRBJ2-5	.	CASSWFRETQYF	TGTGCCAGCAGTTGGTTTCGGGAGACCCAGTACTTC
TRBD1	TRBV18	TRBJ1-5	.	CASSPLPPGQGDQPQHF	TGTGCCAGCTCACCACTACCTCCGGGACAGGGGGATCAGCCCCAGCATTTT
TRBD2	TRBV11-3	TRBJ2-3	once	CASSSWTSDADTQYF	TGTGCCAGCAGCTCGTGGACTAGCGACGCAGATACGCAGTATTTT
.	TRBV14	TRBJ1-4	.	CASSQYRAGGEKLFF	TGTGCCAGCAGCCAATATAGAGCGGGGGGTGAAAAACTGTTTTTT
TRBD2	TRBV27	TRBJ2-7	.	CASSSLAGPYEQYF	TGTGCCAGCAGTTCCCTAGCGGGGCCCTACGAGCAGTACTTC
.	TRBV9	TRBJ2-3	.	CASRGRSTDTQYF	TGTGCCAGTAGGGGCCGGAGCACAGATACGCAGTATTTT
.	TRBV15	TRBJ1-6	.	CATSSPTGSSYNSPLHF	TGTGCCACCAGCAGTCCCACAGGGAGCTCCTATAATTCACCCCTCCACTTT
TRBD1	TRBV5-4	TRBJ2-7	.	CASSPGQSFLEQYF	TGTGCCAGCAGCCCGGGACAGTCTTTCCTCGAGCAGTACTTC